The TCR beta chain described here comes from a study of T cells in Graves' hyperthyroidism and ophthalmopathy. Whole-study findings and limits: Most clonotypes that expanded in the thyroid above 0.001 also showed up in blood. Separation of ophthalmopathy from stable hyperthyroidism was achieved by a 13 V-J model.

The diagnoses drew upon clinical symptoms, serum thyroxine and TRAb, thyroid ultrasound and orbital computed tomography. TCR beta CDR3 regions were amplified from RNA. The HTBI primer set was used in a first-round RT-PCR of the TCR CDR3. TCRdb processed the multiplex PCR reads anew with MiXCR; each CDR3 protein has one entry. The table includes some 350,000 distinct CDR3 sequences, 12% to 15% detected once. This clonotype was detected ten times or more. Its antigen is undetermined. Trimming cost V 0 bases and J 0 bases; bases outside gene matches: 5. From germline, CDR1 is SGHVS and CDR2 FQNEAQ. This CDR3 contains 17 residues.

The chain employs TRBV7-8 and TRBJ2-3, with 8 bases lining up with TRBD2. The sequence derives from an older woman with Graves' ophthalmopathy. Sequenced input: blood. CDR3 DNA: TGTGCCAGCAGCTTAGCGGTTAGCGGGACTAGCACAGATACGCAGTATTTT. Its translation: CASSLAVSGTSTDTQYF.